Each of the 21 T cell receptor beta chains below was sequenced from the same sample in a study of low-dose radiotherapy and immunotherapy resistance in tumors. Time point specified: after trial treatment. Treatment reported: LDRT plus nivolumab, ipilimumab, low-dose cyclophosphamide and aspirin (RACIN trial). TRAV- and TRBV-specific primers, spanning alpha and beta chains, primed first-strand cDNA. Amplification, which lasted 15 to 20 PCR cycles, used a constant-region primer and V-primer adapter to amplify TCRs. TCRdb recomputed calls from the reads with MiXCR, one row per CDR3 protein. This table has roughly 56,000 distinct CDR3 sequences, about 23% appearing once. The specimen comprised PBMCs, sampled after low-dose radiotherapy plus immunotherapy. The receptor source for this set is a male donor with prostate cancer.

This clonotype was counted at least ten times. V usage is TRBV6-2 or TRBV6-3 and J usage is TRBJ1-2; TRBD1 matches 10 bases. The CDR3 spans 15 residues. Losses at the gene ends were 6 bases for V and 5 bases for J; bases not matched to a gene: 9. Germline CDR1 and CDR2: MNHEY and SVGEGT. DNA for the CDR3: TGTGCCAGCAGAAGACAGGGGGCCCTTGATTATGGCTACACCTTC. Translating it yields CASRRQGALDYGYTF.

Many counts were recorded for this clonotype. The rearrangement links TRBV5-1 to TRBJ1-1; 8 positions match TRBD1. The CDR3 runs 14 residues. The germline gives CDR1 SGHRS, CDR2 YFSETQ. Germline trimming cut 4 bases from V and 4 bases from J; bases unmatched to any gene: 6. As DNA, the CDR3 is TGCGCCAGCAGCCGTTTGGACAGGGCCACTGAAGCTTTCTTT. This sequence encodes CASSRLDRATEAFF.

The chain couples TRBV9 to TRBJ1-4; the match to TRBD1 covers 7 bases. The CDR3 has 15 residues. The germline V gene has CDR1 SGDLS and CDR2 YYNGEE. V gave up 3 bases and J gave up 8 bases; unmatched junction bases: 10. CDR3 in DNA: TGTGCCAGCAGCGCCCGGGGAGGGGGCTCAGAAAAACTGTTTTTT. Residues: CASSARGGGSEKLFF.

This clonotype has a count of ten or more. V is TRBV9 and J is TRBJ2-1; D unresolved. Germline values: CDR1 SGDLS, CDR2 YYNGEE. CDR3 length equals 13 residues. Between the trimmed V and J ends, which lost 0 bases and 7 bases, there was a span of 8 bases. CDR3 in amino acids: CASSVALLNEQFF. Here the CDR3 DNA reads TGTGCCAGCAGCGTAGCCCTCTTGAATGAGCAGTTCTTC. Full variable domain (remainder filled in from reference TRBV9 and TRBJ2-1): DSGVTQTPKHLITATGQRVTLRCSPRSGDLSVYWYQQSLDQGLQFLIQYYNGEERAKGNILERFSAQQFPDLHSELNLSSLELGDSALYFCASSVALLNEQFFGPGTRLTVL.

This clonotype was counted many times. This chain links TRBV7-2 with TRBJ2-1, with 11 positions matching TRBD2. V shed 3 bases, J shed 0 bases, and the junction held 7 bases outside the gene matches. The CDR3 consists of 18 residues. Germline loops: CDR1 SGHTA, CDR2 FQGNSA. The CDR3 reads CASSFPSSGGSSYNEQFF. The CDR3 nucleotides are TGTGCCAGCAGCTTCCCTTCTAGCGGGGGGTCCTCCTACAATGAGCAGTTCTTC.

This clonotype was found many times. The chain links TRBV30 to TRBJ2-7, with 10 bases that match TRBD1. Unmatched junction bases numbered 2, after V lost 1 base and J lost 5 bases. The germline gives CDR1 GTSNPN, CDR2 SVGIG (reference sequence). CDR3 size: 13 residues. This CDR3 is CAWSGQGAHEQYF. In nucleotides, the CDR3 is TGTGCCTGGAGTGGACAGGGGGCCCACGAGCAGTACTTC.

This clonotype was counted between two and nine times. The V call is TRBV27, the J call TRBJ2-7; a possible D gene is TRBD2 (6 bases). The CDR3 extends over 15 amino acids. Germline loops: CDR1 MNHEY, CDR2 SMNVEV (reference sequence). V was cut by 2 bases and J by 5 bases, with 16 bases left in between. The CDR3 DNA reads TGTGCCAGCAGTTTAGGAGGGTGGTATTCCCACGAGCAGTACTTC. Protein sequence: CASSLGGWYSHEQYF.

This clonotype was detected ten times or more. The genes are TRBV9 and TRBJ1-3, with D unresolved. Germline lookup yields CDR1 SGDLS and CDR2 YYNGEE. Trimming took 0 bases from V and 0 from J, leaving 7 bases between them. The CDR3 is 15 residues long. CDR3 DNA sequence: TGTGCCAGCAGCGTAGCGTTCAACTCTGGAAACACCATATATTTT. This gives the protein CASSVAFNSGNTIYF.

The genes are TRBV5-1 and TRBJ2-5; D remains unclear. V shed 4 bases and J shed 5 bases, with 18 bases lying between them. The CDR3 sequence is 15 residues long. Germline V lookup: CDR1 SGHRS, CDR2 YFSETQ. Here the CDR3 DNA reads TGCGCCAGCAGCCGTGATGACCCAGGACCGGAGACCCAGTACTTC. This gives the protein CASSRDDPGPETQYF.

As to this clonotype: It differs at one base from a far larger clone, so likely a read error. The V and J genes are TRBV13 and TRBJ2-7; D call uncertain. The CDR3 has 13 residues. The V end lost 5 bases, the J end lost 7 bases, and 15 bases lay between the germline ends. Germline V CDR1 and CDR2: PRHDT, FYEKMQ (reference sequence). For the CDR3, the DNA is TGTGCCAGCAGCCCAGACCCCGACAATGAGCAGTACTTC. It encodes CASSPDPDNEQYF.

Points on this clonotype: Since a far larger clone is one base different, this is likely a read error. The gene calls are TRBV6-1 and TRBJ2-5; 10 bases match TRBD2. The germline gives CDR1 MNHNS, CDR2 SASEGT. This CDR3 has 17 amino acids. CDR3 sequence reads: CAISQPTTLAGQETQYF. CDR3 bases: TGTGCCATCAGTCAGCCCACCACACTAGCGGGGCAAGAGACCCAGTACTTC.

The table lists this clonotype with many counts. The chain combines TRBV11-3 with TRBJ2-3; D is undetermined. Looked up from germline, CDR1 is SGHNT and CDR2 is YENEEA. V was clipped by 4 bases and J by 2 bases, with 4 bases between them. The CDR3 totals 12 residues. The CDR3 sequence is CASSYHTDTQYF. The CDR3 nucleotides are TGTGCCAGCAGCTACCACACAGATACGCAGTATTTT.

The gene calls are TRBV28 and TRBJ1-6; 8 nucleotides agree with TRBD1. J was trimmed by 11 bases and V by 8 bases; bases with no gene match: 8. The CDR3 is 13 residues long. CDR1 MDHEN and CDR2 SYDVKM come from the germline V gene. The CDR3, as DNA: TGTGCCAGCGACGACAGGGGAGGAACACCCCTCCACTTT. Residues: CASDDRGGTPLHF.

This clonotype was seen repeatedly, ten times or more. The CDR3 loop reads CASSPQGTGELFF. The CDR3 region has the DNA TGTGCCAGCAGCCCCCAAGGTACCGGGGAGCTGTTTTTT. The chain has TRBV7-9 and TRBJ2-2, with no clear D. Trimming removed 5 bases from V and 5 bases from J, with 9 bases in between. CDR3 length: 13 residues. Germline loops: CDR1 SEHNR, CDR2 FQNEAQ (reference sequence).

Regarding this clonotype: This likely traces to a read error, being one base from a far larger clone. The chain combines TRBV27 with TRBJ2-3; 8 bases are shared with TRBD2. The germline gives CDR1 MNHEY, CDR2 SMNVEV (reference sequence). The CDR3 has 19 amino acids. CDR3 nucleotide sequence: TGTGCCAGCAGCCGAAGGCCGGGGATGTCGGGGGGGAATACAGATACGCGGTATTTT. This gives the protein CASSRRPGMSGGNTDTRYF.

This clonotype was picked up many times. The chain combines TRBV5-1 with TRBJ1-1; TRBD1 agrees at 7 bases. V dropped 4 bases and J dropped 9; count of bases not matched to a gene: 6. The CDR3 is 12 residues long. Per germline, CDR1 SGHRS and CDR2 YFSETQ. The CDR3 sequence is CASSHGTDQAFF. The CDR3, as DNA: TGCGCCAGCAGCCACGGGACAGATCAAGCTTTCTTT.

This clonotype is medium-sized in the sample. The rearrangement joins TRBV6-5 to TRBJ2-7; 10 positions match TRBD2. The V gene end was trimmed by 5 bases and the J gene end by 2 bases; junction bases not matched to a gene: 6. Germline V gene lookup returns CDR1 MNHEY and CDR2 SVGAGI. The CDR3 covers 15 residues. CDR3 protein: CASSDPAGGAYEQYF. Written as DNA, the CDR3 is TGTGCCAGCAGTGACCCAGCGGGAGGGGCCTACGAGCAGTACTTC.

This clonotype was recorded a few times. The chain carries TRBV20-1 and TRBJ1-3; 9 nucleotides align to TRBD1. V lost 3 bases and J lost 5; bases outside the gene matches: 5. The CDR3 spans 14 residues. CDR1 and CDR2 (germline): DFQATT, SNEGSKA (reference sequence). CDR3 region: CSASDRGSRNTIYF. The CDR3 DNA follows: TGCAGTGCTAGCGACAGGGGGAGCCGAAACACCATATATTTT.

This clonotype was counted at least ten times. This chain links TRBV5-4 with TRBJ2-1; 10 nucleotides line up with TRBD2. The J segment lost 1 base and the V segment lost 4 bases, leaving 2 bases of the junction unmatched. Germline V lookup: CDR1 SGHNT, CDR2 YYREEE (reference sequence). The CDR3 has 15 residues. The CDR3 DNA follows: TGTGCCAGCAGCCTAGCGGGAGTTTCCTACAATGAGCAGTTCTTC. This codes for CASSLAGVSYNEQFF.

CDR3 loop: CSASDGGSEQYF. The CDR3 DNA sequence: TGCAGTGCTAGTGACGGTGGGTCCGAGCAGTACTTC. The V and J genes are TRBV20-1 and TRBJ2-7; no definite D call. Looked up from germline, CDR1 is DFQATT and CDR2 is SNEGSKA (reference sequence). The V gene lost 3 bases and the J gene lost 6 bases, with 12 bases spanning the gap. This CDR3 has 12 residues.

This clonotype was recorded only once. V and J are TRBV11-2 and TRBJ2-1, with TRBD2 identical over 12 bases. The length of the CDR3 is 17 residues. Losses at the gene ends were 4 bases for V and 2 bases for J; bases not matched to a gene: 6. Per the germline V gene, CDR1 is SGHAT and CDR2 is FQNNGV. The CDR3 bases are TGTGCCAGCAGCTCCCTAGGACTAGCGGGGACCTACAATGAGCAGTTCTTC. It codes for CASSSLGLAGTYNEQFF.